What follows are 10 T cell receptor beta chains derived from one specimen sequenced in a study of blood T cells in healthy people across ages. The use of a sample-barcoded 5' primer and a J-beta primer mix characterized a second PCR of roughly 7 to 11 cycles. TCRdb fed the 5' RACE reads into MiXCR, producing one record per CDR3 protein. Of roughly 1.6 million distinct CDR3 sequences in the sample, roughly 30% were seen once. What was sequenced was blood. These receptor sequences come from a woman under 40 in good health.

The chain links TRBV3-1 to TRBJ2-5; TRBD1 is a possible D gene (6 bases). Per the germline V gene, CDR1 is LGHDT and CDR2 is YNNKEL (reference sequence). CDR3 length: 16 residues. V lost 4 bases and J lost 5, with 20 bases in between. The CDR3: CASSLRQATRQETQYF. CDR3 in DNA: TGTGCCAGCAGCCTGAGACAGGCAACTAGACAGGAGACCCAGTACTTC.

This clonotype was counted only a few times. As DNA, the CDR3 is TGTGCCAGCAGGACGGACAACCTCCCCTACGAGCAGTACTTC. Protein product: CASRTDNLPYEQYF. This rearrangement joins TRBV27 to TRBJ2-7; tentative D call: TRBD1 (5 bases). The V end lost 6 bases, the J end lost 2 bases, and 14 bases lay between the germline ends. This CDR3 comprises 14 residues. From germline, CDR1 is MNHEY and CDR2 SMNVEV (reference sequence).

This chain's CDR3 is CAWTPMGGGHTDTQYF. CDR3 sequence (DNA): TGTGCCTGGACCCCCATGGGGGGGGGCCACACAGATACGCAGTATTTT. The rearrangement joins TRBV30 to TRBJ2-3; D might be TRBD2 (7 bases). Germline V gene sequence: CDR1 GTSNPN, CDR2 SVGIG (reference sequence). The length of the CDR3 is 16 residues. Trimming shortened V by 4 bases and J by 2 bases, and 19 bases separated the two germline ends.

V and J are TRBV3-1 and TRBJ2-5, with TRBD1 matching 7 bases. The ends lost 0 bases at V and 5 bases at J; junction bases unmatched: 6. The germline gives CDR1 LGHDT, CDR2 YNNKEL (reference sequence). This CDR3 contains 15 residues. CDR3 sequence: CASSQEVGGSETQYF. In nucleotides, the CDR3 is TGTGCCAGCAGCCAAGAAGTAGGGGGCAGCGAGACCCAGTACTTC.

The gene calls are TRBV6-1 and TRBJ1-1; TRBD1 matches at 8 bases. V lost 0 bases, J lost 3 bases, and 3 bases stayed unmatched. This CDR3 is 15 amino acids long. CDR1 is MNHNS, CDR2 SASEGT, per germline. The CDR3 reads CASSEAPGGYTEAFF. For the CDR3, the DNA is TGTGCCAGCAGTGAAGCACCAGGGGGCTACACTGAAGCTTTCTTT.

This clonotype was seen a single time. The gene calls are TRBV28 and TRBJ1-1; 9 nucleotides line up with TRBD1. The germline gives CDR1 MDHEN, CDR2 SYDVKM. The CDR3 consists of 16 residues. The ends lost 5 bases at V and 1 base at J; junction bases unmatched: 8. The CDR3 loop is CASSLNRGLSNTEAFF. Written as DNA, the CDR3 is TGTGCCAGCAGTCTTAACAGGGGGCTCTCGAACACTGAAGCTTTCTTT.

Only a few counts were recorded for this clonotype. The gene calls are TRBV15 and TRBJ2-3; D might be TRBD1 (5 bases). CDR1 and CDR2 from the germline V gene are LNHNV and YYDKDF (reference sequence). The CDR3 is 16 amino acids. V lost 5 bases to trimming and J lost 4 bases, with 19 bases between them. DNA for the CDR3: TGTGCCACCAGCCAGAGAAGGGGTTTGAACTCAGATACGCAGTATTTT. Its translation is CATSQRRGLNSDTQYF.

In this sample, this clonotype turned up once. The chain carries TRBV2 and TRBJ1-1; the D is unclear. The CDR3 is 14 residues long. In germline, CDR1 is SNHLY, CDR2 FYNNEI. V was trimmed by 4 bases and J by 3 bases, leaving 12 bases between them. CDR3 loop: CASSGLSGDTEAFF. Written as DNA, the CDR3 is TGTGCCAGCAGTGGCTTGTCTGGGGACACTGAAGCTTTCTTT. Looking up the rest from reference TRBV2 and TRBJ1-1 gives the full variable domain: EPEVTQTPSHQVTQMGQEVILRCVPISNHLYFYWYRQILGQKVEFLVSFYNNEISEKSEIFDDQFSVERPDGSNFTLKIRSTKLEDSAMYFCASSGLSGDTEAFFGQGTRLTVV.

V and J are TRBV20-1 and TRBJ2-1; D is perhaps TRBD1 (6 bases). Trimming took 5 bases from V and 2 from J, leaving 13 bases between them. The CDR3 extends over 14 amino acids. The germline CDR1 and CDR2 sequences are DFQATT and SNEGSKA (reference sequence). As DNA, the CDR3 is TGCAGTGCTGTAAGGACAGCGGCCTACAATGAGCAGTTCTTC. This sequence encodes CSAVRTAAYNEQFF.

In its sample, this clonotype was seen many times. The genes are TRBV10-3 and TRBJ2-3, with 8 nucleotides matching TRBD1. The CDR3 consists of 16 residues. From germline, CDR1 is ENHRY and CDR2 SYGVKD. Trimming at V came to 0 bases and at J to 6 bases, leaving 8 bases not matched to a gene. CDR3 coding DNA: TGTGCCATCAGTGAGTCGACGCAGGGGGCGCGTGATACGCAGTATTTT. Protein: CAISESTQGARDTQYF.